This T cell receptor (beta chain) is from a study of T cells in localized non-small cell lung cancer. Comment on this clone: Its antigen is unknown.

V shed 0 bases, J shed 4 bases, and the junction held 2 bases outside the gene matches. Germline V gene sequence: CDR1 SGHTA, CDR2 FQGNSA. The CDR3 spans 16 residues. Libraries were prepared by immunoSEQ multiplex PCR; TCRdb keeps only in-frame clonotypes and omits some of them. The table lists some 15,000 clones, approximately 85% of them singletons, with around 25% in the top ten. Points from the study as a whole: Adjacent uninvolved lung had the highest clonality, suggesting focused antigen responses. Heterogeneity stays possible, as sequencing covered only one tumor region. In adjacent lung, a median roughly 60 of the top 100 tumor clones were found.

The clonotype was recovered from an older female donor with stage I squamous cell lung carcinoma. The sequencing used peripheral blood, collected before any cancer treatment. V and J are TRBV7-2 and TRBJ2-1; TRBD2 agrees at 11 bases. The DNA of the CDR3 is TGTGCCAGCAGCTTAGCGGGGACTAGCGGATACAATGAGCAGTTCTTC. Residues: CASSLAGTSGYNEQFF.